This entry is about one T cell receptor beta chain. Antigen specificity is unknown. Trimming left V 0 bases short and J 4 bases short, with 5 bases between. Per the germline V gene, CDR1 is SGHTA and CDR2 is FQGTGA. The CDR3 sequence is 13 residues long. Samples were sequenced at Survey level, maximum 500,000 reads. Measured with immunoSEQ multiplex PCR; TCRdb has only the in-frame clones, and not every one. Seen here are about 64,000 clones, roughly 90% observed once, and the top ten hold around 3%. This specimen comes from a study of pediatric ulcerative colitis. General study results and limits: Repertoires came from total lymphocyte DNA, so rare subsets like regulatory T cells may be missed.

Material: blood. This chain connects TRBV7-3 to TRBJ2-3; possibly TRBD2 for D (5 bases). The sequence was obtained from a boy aged 10-17 years with severe ulcerative colitis. The CDR3 nucleotides read TGTGCCAGCAGCTTAACGAGGGCAGATACGCAGTATTTT. Amino acids: CASSLTRADTQYF.